The 23 T cell receptor beta chains in this list originate from one sample, sequenced in a study of T cell repertoires in cytomegalovirus infection. In TCRdb, the reads were re-called with MiXCR into one record per CDR3 protein. The data hold some 130,000 distinct CDR3 sequences, with approximately 24% observed a single time. These receptors have no known antigen. The sequenced sample was PBMCs, sequenced either directly or after in vitro stimulation (not recorded which). These receptors originate from a human donor in good health (CMV status not recorded). Some clones in this sample may be carry-over from other donors' samples.

This clonotype was seen more than once but under ten times. The V and J genes are TRBV7-2 and TRBJ2-1; the match to TRBD2 covers 9 bases. Trimming cost V 4 bases and J 0 bases; bases outside gene matches: 19. CDR3 length: 21 amino acids. Germline V lookup: CDR1 SGHTA, CDR2 FQGNSA. The CDR3 region is CASSSPVWGASGISSYNEQFF. As DNA, the CDR3 is TGTGCCAGCAGCTCTCCCGTATGGGGGGCTAGCGGGATTAGCTCCTACAATGAGCAGTTCTTC.

This clonotype occurred a few times. The genes are TRBV19 and TRBJ1-1; 7 positions match TRBD1. V was clipped by 4 bases and J by 4 bases; unmatched bases: 3. The V gene's germline CDR1 is LNHDA and CDR2 SQIVND (reference sequence). The CDR3 has 13 amino acids. CDR3 in amino acids: CASSRDSFTEAFF. CDR3 bases: TGTGCCAGTAGTAGGGACAGTTTCACTGAAGCTTTCTTT.

This clonotype was counted only a few times. The V gene is TRBV6-6, the J gene TRBJ2-7; 8 nucleotides match TRBD2. This CDR3 is built from 16 residues. CDR1 is MNHNY, CDR2 SVGAGI, per germline (reference sequence). V trimming: 2 bases; J trimming: 3 bases; junction bases outside the gene matches: 9. Here the CDR3 reads CASSYDAGLASYEQYV. DNA for the CDR3: TGTGCCAGCAGTTACGACGCAGGACTAGCAAGCTACGAGCAGTACGTC.

This clonotype has just a few counts. The CDR3 reads CASSIGGLASTDTQYF. For the CDR3, the DNA is TGTGCCAGTAGTATTGGGGGACTAGCAAGCACAGATACGCAGTATTTT. This chain links TRBV19 with TRBJ2-3; 9 nucleotides line up with TRBD2. The CDR3 loop spans 16 amino acids. Unmatched junction bases numbered 4, after V lost 3 bases and J lost 0 bases. Germline CDR1 LNHDA, CDR2 SQIVND (reference sequence).

This clonotype has more than one count but fewer than ten. V is TRBV15 and J is TRBJ2-7, with D possibly TRBD1 on 5 matching bases. V lost 1 base, J lost 2 bases, and 9 bases lay in between. The CDR3 is 14 amino acids. Germline V gene sequence: CDR1 LNHNV, CDR2 YYDKDF (reference sequence). The CDR3 DNA is TGTGCCACCAGCAGAGGTGACAGCACCTACGAGCAGTACTTC. Its protein is CATSRGDSTYEQYF.

V is TRBV20-1 and J is TRBJ2-7; no clear D. The CDR3 loop spans 13 amino acids. The V gene lost 7 bases and the J gene lost 2 bases, with 15 bases spanning the gap. CDR1 is DFQATT and CDR2 is SNEGSKA in the germline V gene (reference sequence). The CDR3 here is CSVSPNHPYEQYF. For the CDR3, the DNA is TGCAGTGTTTCCCCGAACCATCCCTACGAGCAGTACTTC.

This clonotype has a handful of counts. The rearrangement links TRBV10-3 to TRBJ1-2; D gene unclear. V was trimmed by 4 bases and J by 0 bases, leaving 12 bases between them. The germline V gene encodes CDR1 ENHRY and CDR2 SYGVKD. The CDR3 has 15 residues. The CDR3 nucleotides read TGTGCCATCAGTGTTTTGGCAGCTTCTAACTATGGCTACACCTTC. Its protein is CAISVLAASNYGYTF.

The chain joins TRBV5-4 to TRBJ2-4; weak D call: TRBD2 (5 bases). Trimming shortened V by 1 base and J by 5 bases, and 13 bases separated the two germline ends. The germline CDR1 and CDR2 sequences are SGHNT and YYREEE (reference sequence). The CDR3 contains 15 residues. This CDR3 reads CASSLFRGGENIQYF. The CDR3 nucleotides are TGTGCCAGCAGCTTGTTTCGGGGTGGGGAAAACATTCAGTACTTC.

This clonotype has only a few counts. This chain links TRBV19 with TRBJ1-1; TRBD1 is a possible D gene (5 bases). In germline, CDR1 is LNHDA, CDR2 SQIVND (reference sequence). The V gene lost 4 bases and the J gene lost 4 bases, with 13 bases spanning the gap. CDR3 length: 14 amino acids. CDR3 protein: CASSKQASVTEAFF. CDR3 coding DNA: TGTGCCAGTAGTAAACAGGCTTCGGTCACTGAAGCTTTCTTT. Supplemented by reference TRBV19 and TRBJ1-1, the full variable domain reads DGGITQSPKYLFRKEGQNVTLSCEQNLNHDAMYWYRQDPGQGLRLIYYSQIVNDFQKGDIAEGYSVSREKKESFPLTVTSAQKNPTAFYLCASSKQASVTEAFFGQGTRLTVV.

This clonotype was recorded only once. V gene TRBV7-8 combines with J gene TRBJ2-3; D is unresolved. The CDR3 sequence is 15 residues long. Germline-derived CDR1 and CDR2 are SGHVS and FQNEAQ. Trimming took off 2 bases at V and 0 bases at J, with 9 bases between the two ends. The CDR3 nucleotides read TGTGCCAGCAGCTTATACGCTGCTAGCACAGATACGCAGTATTTT. Amino acid sequence: CASSLYAASTDTQYF.

This clonotype was picked up a small number of times. The rearrangement links TRBV10-3 to TRBJ1-1; TRBD1 might be the D (5 bases). The germline V gene encodes CDR1 ENHRY and CDR2 SYGVKD. V lost 0 bases, J lost 0 bases, and 8 bases lay in between. This CDR3 region has 15 residues. In DNA form, the CDR3 reads TGTGCCATCAGTGAGTCGGGGGGTGTGAACACTGAAGCTTTCTTT. This translates into CAISESGGVNTEAFF.

The chain joins TRBV7-2 to TRBJ2-7, with D perhaps TRBD1 (6 bases). Germline lookup yields CDR1 SGHTA and CDR2 FQGNSA. The V end was cut by 7 bases, the J end by 0 bases, with 13 bases between. This CDR3 has 14 amino acids. DNA of the CDR3: TGTGCCAGCAACAGGGACCGCCTCTCCTACGAGCAGTACTTC. This translates into CASNRDRLSYEQYF.

This clonotype has a handful of counts. The rearrangement joins TRBV27 to TRBJ2-3, with 13 bases identical to TRBD2. The germline V gene encodes CDR1 MNHEY and CDR2 SMNVEV (reference sequence). The CDR3 contains 18 residues. V lost 2 bases, J lost 3 bases, and 8 bases stayed unmatched. The CDR3 loop is CASSLLGLAGEGTDTQYF. The CDR3 DNA is TGTGCCAGCAGTTTACTTGGACTAGCGGGAGAGGGGACAGATACGCAGTATTTT.

This clonotype turned up a few times. This rearrangement joins TRBV12-3 or TRBV12-4 to TRBJ1-3, with D hard to call. Between the trimmed V and J ends, which lost 11 bases and 0 bases, there was a span of 11 bases. The CDR3 sequence is 13 residues long. The CDR3 spells CASNSYSGNTIYF. The CDR3 DNA sequence: TGTGCCTCTAACAGCTACTCTGGAAACACCATATATTTT.

The table lists this clonotype with many counts. This chain joins TRBV7-2 and TRBJ1-2, with 7 bases that match TRBD1. The CDR3 has 14 residues. V was clipped by 5 bases and J by 6 bases; unmatched bases: 9. The germline CDR1 and CDR2 sequences are SGHTA and FQGNSA. Here the CDR3 reads CASSPRQGIDGYTF. For the CDR3, the DNA is TGTGCCAGCAGCCCGAGACAGGGAATCGATGGCTACACCTTC.

The sample holds many counts of this clonotype. CDR3 region: CASSSTQVPSGEQYV. In nucleotides, the CDR3 is TGTGCCAGCAGTAGTACTCAGGTGCCTAGTGGCGAGCAGTACGTC. The J gene is TRBJ2-7, the V gene TRBV7-9; no clear D gene. V lost 6 bases and J 6 bases, leaving 21 bases between the germline ends. This CDR3 has 15 residues. Germline CDR1 reads SEHNR; CDR2 reads FQNEAQ (reference sequence).

In this sample, this clonotype turned up a few times. The chain combines TRBV6-8 with TRBJ2-7; TRBD2 might be the D (7 bases). Deletions cut 2 bases from V and 3 bases from J, with 17 bases between. The length of the CDR3 is 16 residues. Germline V gene data show CDR1 as MNHGY and CDR2 as SAAAGT. The DNA for the CDR3 is TGTGCCAGCAGTTACCGAGGGGGGGTAGCGGGCTACGAGCAGTACGTC. It codes for CASSYRGGVAGYEQYV.

The sample holds many counts of this clonotype. The chain couples TRBV5-4 to TRBJ2-1; D gene uncertain. CDR3 length equals 12 residues. The germline V gene has CDR1 SGHNT and CDR2 YYREEE (reference sequence). Trimming left V 1 base short and J 9 bases short, with 8 bases between. The CDR3 DNA sequence: TGTGCCAGCAGCTTGTTGTCTGGTGAGCAGTTCTTC. Translating it yields CASSLLSGEQFF.

Only a few counts were recorded for this clonotype. This chain connects TRBV28 to TRBJ1-2; D is undetermined. Germline lookup yields CDR1 MDHEN and CDR2 SYDVKM. V shed 2 bases and J shed 3 bases, with 10 bases lying between them. This CDR3 has 14 amino acids. The CDR3 loop is CASSLRGMDYGYTF. The CDR3 region has the DNA TGTGCCAGCAGTTTAAGAGGGATGGACTATGGCTACACCTTC.

This chain uses TRBV4-3 with TRBJ1-5; D not resolved. The CDR3 is 17 amino acids. Germline V gives CDR1 LGHNA, CDR2 YSLEER. V was pared by 4 bases and J by 6 bases, with 22 bases between. The chain's CDR3 is CASSRDLITSVGQPQHF. The DNA for the CDR3 is TGCGCCAGCAGCCGAGACCTAATAACAAGCGTGGGTCAGCCCCAGCATTTT.

The chain recombines TRBV7-9 with TRBJ1-1; tentatively, D is TRBD1 (5 bases). The V and J ends lost 1 base and 6 bases respectively, with 9 bases between them. The CDR3 runs 13 residues. The germline CDR1 and CDR2 sequences are SEHNR and FQNEAQ (reference sequence). The CDR3 sequence: CASSLGGDAEAFF. The CDR3 nucleotides are TGTGCCAGCAGCTTAGGGGGGGACGCTGAAGCTTTCTTT.

The rearrangement joins TRBV28 to TRBJ1-2; no firm D call. The CDR3 sequence is 15 residues long. Per the germline V gene, CDR1 is MDHEN and CDR2 is SYDVKM. V shed 5 bases and J shed 8 bases, with 21 bases lying between them. The CDR3 protein is CASSDPRTGTIGYTF. CDR3 bases: TGTGCCAGCAGTGACCCAAGGACGGGTACGATCGGCTACACCTTC.

This clonotype was recorded a few times. The chain recombines TRBV11-2 with TRBJ2-3; D unclear. V lost 7 bases and J lost 6, with 11 bases in between. The CDR3 is 12 residues long. Germline CDR1 and CDR2: SGHAT and FQNNGV. The CDR3 loop is CASTNRWDTQYF. The CDR3, as DNA: TGTGCCAGCACCAATCGGTGGGATACGCAGTATTTT.